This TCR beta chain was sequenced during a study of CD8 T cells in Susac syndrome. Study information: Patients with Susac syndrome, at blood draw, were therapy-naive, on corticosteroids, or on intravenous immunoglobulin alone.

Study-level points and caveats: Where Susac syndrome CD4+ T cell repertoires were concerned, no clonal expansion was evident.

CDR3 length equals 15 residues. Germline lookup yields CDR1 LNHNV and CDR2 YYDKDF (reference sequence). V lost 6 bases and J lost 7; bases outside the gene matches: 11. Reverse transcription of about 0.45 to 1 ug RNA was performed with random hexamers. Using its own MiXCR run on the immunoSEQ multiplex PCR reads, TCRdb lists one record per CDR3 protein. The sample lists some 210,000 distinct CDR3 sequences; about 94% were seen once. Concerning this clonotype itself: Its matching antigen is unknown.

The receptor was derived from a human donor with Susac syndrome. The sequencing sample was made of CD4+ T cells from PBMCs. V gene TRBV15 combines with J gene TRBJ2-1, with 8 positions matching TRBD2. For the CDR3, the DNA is TGTGCCACCAGGGAACCGGGACTAGTCACGAATGAGCAGTTCTTC. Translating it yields CATREPGLVTNEQFF.